This TCR beta chain emerged from a study of cytomegalovirus exposure and HLA in healthy donors. Sequencing was performed with immunoSEQ multiplex PCR; in TCRdb, only in-frame clones are kept and a portion is missing. The data contain tens of thousands of clones, 95% of them singletons. This CDR3 has 14 residues. Germline V CDR1 and CDR2: SGHRS, YFSETQ. V was shortened by 4 bases and J by 0 bases, with 7 bases between the two germline ends. From the 120-subject validation cohort, which was separate from the roughly 620-subject first cohort, the donors were drawn. The specimen was PBMCs. This sequence was found in a young woman in good health and CMV-seronegative. This chain joins TRBV5-1 and TRBJ1-4; D call uncertain. DNA for the CDR3: TGCGCCAGCAGCCCGGTTGCAACTAATGAAAAACTGTTTTTT. This gives the protein CASSPVATNEKLFF.